This T cell receptor (beta chain) stems from a study of shared clonotypes between healthy human individuals. The CDR3 length is 17 residues. The germline CDR1 and CDR2 sequences are MDHEN and SYDVKM. Trimming at V came to 3 bases and at J to 7 bases, leaving 13 bases not matched to a gene. Assay used: immunoSEQ multiplex PCR; TCRdb lists only in-frame clones, some missing. The table has about 2.3 million clones, just under 95% seen once. Specimen: naive CD4+ T cells from PBMCs. Subset given: CD45RA+ positively selected. This chain uses TRBV28 with TRBJ2-5; 11 positions agree with TRBD1. The clonotype comes from a man aged 18 to 30 in good health. Some clones in this sample may be carry-over from other donors' samples. CDR3 sequence (DNA): TGTGCCAGCAGTTTGTCAGGACAGGGGGCGTCTCGAGGGACCCAGTACTTC. This translates into CASSLSGQGASRGTQYF.